This T cell receptor beta chain was found in a study of control samples from healthy donors and cancer patients. There are 13 residues in the CDR3. Trimming removed 0 bases from V and 9 bases from J, with 12 bases in between. The germline gives CDR1 SGHDT, CDR2 YYEEEE. Profiled with immunoSEQ multiplex PCR; TCRdb holds only in-frame clones, not every one. The table records 150,000 to 200,000 clones, 90% to 95% of them present only once. The sequenced material came from blood. The TCR was taken from a woman aged 30 to 39 in good health. The chain is built from TRBV5-6 and TRBJ2-5; maybe TRBD2 (6 bases). The CDR3 loop is CASSLGLGEAQYF. The CDR3 DNA reads as TGTGCCAGCAGCTTGGGGTTGGGGGAGGCCCAGTACTTC.